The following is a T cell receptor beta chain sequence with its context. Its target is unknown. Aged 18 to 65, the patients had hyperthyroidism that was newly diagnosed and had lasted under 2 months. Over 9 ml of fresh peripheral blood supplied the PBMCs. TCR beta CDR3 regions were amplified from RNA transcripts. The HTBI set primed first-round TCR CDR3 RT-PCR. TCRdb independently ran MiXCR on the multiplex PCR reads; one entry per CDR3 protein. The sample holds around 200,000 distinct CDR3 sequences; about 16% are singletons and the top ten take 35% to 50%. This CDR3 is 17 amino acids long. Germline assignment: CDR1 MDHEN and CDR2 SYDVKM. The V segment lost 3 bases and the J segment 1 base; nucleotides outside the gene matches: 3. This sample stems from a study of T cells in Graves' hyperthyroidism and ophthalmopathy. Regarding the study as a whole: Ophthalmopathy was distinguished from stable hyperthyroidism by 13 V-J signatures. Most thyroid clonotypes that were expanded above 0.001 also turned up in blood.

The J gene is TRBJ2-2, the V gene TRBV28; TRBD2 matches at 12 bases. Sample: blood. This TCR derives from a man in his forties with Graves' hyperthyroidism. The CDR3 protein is CASSFLAGGKNTGELFF. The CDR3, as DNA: TGTGCCAGCAGTTTCCTAGCGGGGGGGAAGAACACCGGGGAGCTGTTTTTT.